This T cell receptor (beta chain) was captured in a study of T cells in tuberculosis. Study overall: Blood was taken before or within 7 days of anti-tuberculosis therapy.

The data were produced by immunoSEQ multiplex PCR, yet TCRdb's version contains in-frame clones alone and is incomplete. Of 20,000 to 25,000 clones listed, around 85% are singletons. The time point: new active TB diagnosis, blood taken before or within 7 days of starting treatment. Each donor contributed 90,000 to 100,000 T cells on average, unsorted. The clonotype was recovered from an adult with tuberculosis. The specimen was PBMCs, collected at tuberculosis diagnosis.

CDR3 protein: CASMGRSGEKLFF. The CDR3 nucleotides read TGTGCCAGCATGGGTCGCTCGGGGGAAAAACTGTTTTTT. The chain uses TRBV2 and TRBJ1-4; D is undetermined. The CDR3 sequence is 13 residues long. The V and J ends lost 7 bases and 8 bases respectively, with 14 bases between them. The V gene's germline CDR1 is SNHLY and CDR2 FYNNEI.